The 6 T cell receptor beta chains listed next were all sequenced from one sample in a study of STAT3 mutations in large granular lymphocyte leukemia. These receptors have no known antigen. Notes on the study in general: At least one immunodominant TCR beta clonotype appeared in every T-cell large granular lymphocyte leukemia patient.

Using immunoSEQ multiplex PCR, the repertoire was profiled, and TCRdb retains in-frame clones only, with some absent. Here the sample spans about 4,200 clones, around 69% being singletons. Specimen: peripheral blood mononuclear cells. The source is a man between 60 and 75 years old with T-cell large granular lymphocyte leukemia. Some clones in this sample may be carry-over from other donors' samples.

This CDR3 is CASSLSTSGNEQYV. DNA of the CDR3: TGTGCCAGCAGCTTGTCGACTAGCGGTAACGAGCAGTACGTC. The chain recombines TRBV7-9 with TRBJ2-7, with TRBD2 matching 9 bases. V shed 3 bases, J shed 5 bases, and the junction held 5 bases outside the gene matches. The CDR3 has 14 residues. Germline V gene lookup returns CDR1 SEHNR and CDR2 FQNEAQ (reference sequence).

The rearrangement uses TRBV30 and TRBJ1-3; no firm D call. V shed 4 bases and J shed 4 bases, with 8 bases lying between them. The CDR3 length is 12 residues. Germline V CDR1 and CDR2: GTSNPN, SVGIG (reference sequence). For the CDR3, the DNA is TGTGCCTGGACCCAACGCGGAAACACCATATATTTT. Translating gives CAWTQRGNTIYF. Complete variable domain (other parts from reference TRBV30 and TRBJ1-3): SQTIHQWPATLVQPVGSPLSLECTVEGTSNPNLYWYRQAAGRGLQLLFYSVGIGQISSEVPQNLSASRPQDRQFILSSKKLLLSDSGFYLCAWTQRGNTIYFGEGSWLTVV.

V gene TRBV9 combines with J gene TRBJ1-6; no clear D gene. The germline CDR1 and CDR2 sequences are SGDLS and YYNGEE. Trimming removed 2 bases from V and 6 bases from J, with 6 bases in between. This CDR3 region has 13 residues. The CDR3 reads CASSVLGNSPLHF. The CDR3 region has the DNA TGTGCCAGCAGCGTTCTTGGTAATTCACCCCTCCACTTT.

J is TRBJ2-5 and V is TRBV5-4, with D possibly matching TRBD2 (5 bases). This CDR3 is built from 12 residues. Germline loops: CDR1 SGHNT, CDR2 YYREEE (reference sequence). V was trimmed by 4 bases and J by 2 bases, leaving 6 bases between them. CDR3 amino acids: CASSGSQETQYF. CDR3 DNA sequence: TGTGCCAGCAGCGGGAGTCAAGAGACCCAGTACTTC. Using reference TRBV5-4 and TRBJ2-5 for the parts outside the CDR3, the full variable domain is ETGVTQSPTHLIKTRGQQVTLRCSSQSGHNTVSWYQQALGQGPQFIFQYYREEENGRGNFPPRFSGLQFPNYSSELNVNALELDDSALYLCASSGSQETQYFGPGTRLLVL.

The genes are TRBV18 and TRBJ2-5, with D uncertain. There are 12 residues in the CDR3. The germline V gene has CDR1 KGHSH and CDR2 LQKENI. Trimming cost V 3 bases and J 0 bases, with 2 bases left between them. The CDR3, as DNA: TGTGCCAGCTCACCGAACCAAGAGACCCAGTACTTC. Encoded protein: CASSPNQETQYF.

V gene TRBV30 combines with J gene TRBJ1-5; D remains ambiguous. The CDR3 contains 15 residues. V dropped 3 bases and J dropped 4 bases, with 16 bases sitting between them. Germline CDR1 GTSNPN, CDR2 SVGIG (reference sequence). DNA for the CDR3: TGTGCCTGGAGCGAAGGAAGCAGCCAGAATCAGCCCCAGCATTTT. This gives the protein CAWSEGSSQNQPQHF. Using reference TRBV30 and TRBJ1-5 for the parts outside the CDR3, the full variable domain is SQTIHQWPATLVQPVGSPLSLECTVEGTSNPNLYWYRQAAGRGLQLLFYSVGIGQISSEVPQNLSASRPQDRQFILSSKKLLLSDSGFYLCAWSEGSSQNQPQHFGDGTRLSIL.